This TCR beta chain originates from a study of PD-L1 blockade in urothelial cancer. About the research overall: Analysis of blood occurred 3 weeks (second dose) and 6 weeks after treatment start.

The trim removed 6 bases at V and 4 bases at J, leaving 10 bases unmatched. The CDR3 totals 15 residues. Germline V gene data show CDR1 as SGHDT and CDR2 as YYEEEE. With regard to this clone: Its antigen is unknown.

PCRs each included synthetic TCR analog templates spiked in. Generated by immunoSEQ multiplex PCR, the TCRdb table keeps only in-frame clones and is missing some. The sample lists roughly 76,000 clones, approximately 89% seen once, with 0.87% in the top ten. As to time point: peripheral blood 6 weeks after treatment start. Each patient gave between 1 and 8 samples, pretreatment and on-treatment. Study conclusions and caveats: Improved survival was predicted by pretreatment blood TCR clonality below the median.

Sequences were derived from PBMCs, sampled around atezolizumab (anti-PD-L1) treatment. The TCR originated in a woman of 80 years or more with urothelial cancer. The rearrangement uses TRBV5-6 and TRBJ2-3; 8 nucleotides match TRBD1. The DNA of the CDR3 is TGTGCCAGCACCCCCCTGGAGACAGGGGCAGATACGCAGTATTTT. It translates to CASTPLETGADTQYF.